The source of this T cell receptor beta chain is a study of shared clonotypes between healthy human individuals. Sequencing was at deep level. The assay was immunoSEQ multiplex PCR, and TCRdb's table has in-frame clones only and misses some. Found here are roughly 330,000 clones, around two thirds of them singletons; the top ten hold about 9.4%. The CDR3 covers 17 residues. The germline gives CDR1 SEHNR, CDR2 FQNEAQ (reference sequence). Unmatched junction bases numbered 11, after V lost 7 bases and J lost 0 bases. The sample holds one count of this clone. This clonotype was obtained from a man under 40 in good health. This chain links TRBV7-9 with TRBJ1-1, with 10 bases identical to TRBD1. The sample comprised memory CD4+ T cells sorted from blood. Subset: CD45RA-negative fraction. The CDR3 region is CASTEGQGWNMNTEAFF. The DNA of the CDR3 is TGTGCCAGCACCGAGGGACAGGGGTGGAACATGAACACTGAAGCTTTCTTT.